The following is a T cell receptor (beta chain) sequence with its context. It lacks a known antigen. No per-base quality is available; no much larger clone lies one base away. This entry comes from a study of blood T cell repertoires in COVID-19 (dated by TCRdb to about 2020). Study-wide context: The collaborator samples originated in the United States, Italy and Spain and spanned the acute and convalescent phases of COVID-19. A freely available public database, intended as a resource for researchers studying the immune response to SARS-CoV-2, is where the repertoires were released. The prospective study material was composed of cDNA or gDNA derived from T cells, B-cell-depleted T cells, or PBMCs. Samples were obtained from the ongoing ImmuneRACE study (first 160 participants) and from 1,254 subjects provided by 6 global collaborators. The dataset comprised deeply sampled blood TCRbeta repertoires from subjects exposed to, actively infected with, or recovered from COVID-19. Where available, HLA class I and class II types were obtained from metadata supplied by the sample provider rather than from assay-based typing. A de-identified subject ID, COVID-19 status, age in years and sex were almost always included in the sample metadata.

The collaborating institutions used their own protocols to collect whole blood in K2EDTA tubes. For TCRbeta analysis, collaborators shipped samples as frozen whole blood, isolated PBMCs, or DNA extracted from either of those sample types. The CDR3 spans 16 residues, from the cysteine through the phenylalanine. The read is trimmed to its CDR3 DNA, 48 bases read in frame from base 1. V loses 3 bases, J loses 0 bases, and the germline ends lie 12 bases apart. From the germline V gene (reference sequence), CDR1 is LGHDT and CDR2 is YNNKEL. The research as a whole found: Clinical and demographic metadata were provided uncurated, with the amount varying by source and participant.

The immunoSEQ Assay, a bias-controlled multiplex PCR, was used to amplify TCRbeta CDR3 regions from genomic DNA. As for the original processing: Within the assay, amplification of reference gene primers was used to estimate how many nucleated cells each sample contained. To quantify the absolute abundance of each unique TCRbeta CDR3 rearrangement, sequence reads were collapsed and filtered. For each sample, productive Simpson clonality was calculated as the square root of Simpson's diversity index over productive rearrangements. The source is immuneACCESS, and TCRdb retained only in-frame sequences with V and J called. Part of the clones is not carried over; for the studies checked, unresolved V genes explain less than half of this, and the remainder is unexplained. Clone size and the V and J calls come from that table; the DNA yielded D and trimming. This sample is represented by under 250,000 clones; over 60% of them were singletons. 4.5% to 7% of the sample goes to the ten largest clones.

The receptor comes from a woman in her sixties or seventies with acute or convalescent COVID-19. Sequenced input: peripheral blood. The V and J segments used are TRBV3-1 (or the pseudogene TRBV3-2) and TRBJ2-1; the D gene remains uncertain. The CDR3 sequence is CASSQSLGSSYNEQFF. The sequence in DNA is TGTGCCAGCAGCCAGTCTCTAGGAAGCTCCTACAATGAGCAGTTCTTC.